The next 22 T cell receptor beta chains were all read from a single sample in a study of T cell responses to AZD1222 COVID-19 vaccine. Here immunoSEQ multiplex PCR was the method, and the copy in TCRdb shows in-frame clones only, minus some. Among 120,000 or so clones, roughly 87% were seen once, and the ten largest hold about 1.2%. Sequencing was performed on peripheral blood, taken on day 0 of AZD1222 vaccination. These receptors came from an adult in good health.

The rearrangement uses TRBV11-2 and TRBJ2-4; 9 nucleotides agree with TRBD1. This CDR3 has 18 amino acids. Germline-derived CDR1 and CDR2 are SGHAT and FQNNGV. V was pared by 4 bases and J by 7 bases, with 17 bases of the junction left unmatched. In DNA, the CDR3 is TGTGCCAGCAGCTCATCGGGACAGGGAATAGTTTTGTTGAACATTCAGTACTTC. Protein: CASSSSGQGIVLLNIQYF.

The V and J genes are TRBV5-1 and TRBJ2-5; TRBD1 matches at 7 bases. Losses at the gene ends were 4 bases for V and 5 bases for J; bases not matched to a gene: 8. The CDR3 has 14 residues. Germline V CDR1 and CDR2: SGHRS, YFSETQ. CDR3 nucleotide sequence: TGCGCCAGCAGCAAGGGGGCGACGAAGGAGACCCAGTACTTC. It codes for CASSKGATKETQYF.

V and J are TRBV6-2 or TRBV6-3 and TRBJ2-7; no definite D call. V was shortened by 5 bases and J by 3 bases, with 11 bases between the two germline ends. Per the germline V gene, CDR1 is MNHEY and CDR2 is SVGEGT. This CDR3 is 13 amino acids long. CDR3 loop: CASSDNTGYEQYF. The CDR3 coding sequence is TGTGCCAGCAGTGACAATACGGGCTACGAGCAGTACTTC.

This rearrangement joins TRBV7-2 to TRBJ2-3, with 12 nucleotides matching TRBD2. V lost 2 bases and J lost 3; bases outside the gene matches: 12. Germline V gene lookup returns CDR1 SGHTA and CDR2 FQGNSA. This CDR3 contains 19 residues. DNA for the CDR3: TGTGCCAGCAGCTTATTGGGACTAGCGGGTTATCTTTCGACAGATACGCAGTATTTT. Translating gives CASSLLGLAGYLSTDTQYF.

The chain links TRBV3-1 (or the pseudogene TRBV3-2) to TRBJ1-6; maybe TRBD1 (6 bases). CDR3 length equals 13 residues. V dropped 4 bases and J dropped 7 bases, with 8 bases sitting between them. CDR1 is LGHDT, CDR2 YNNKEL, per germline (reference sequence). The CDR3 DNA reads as TGTGCCAGCAGCCGGACAGCGAATTCACCCCTCCACTTT. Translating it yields CASSRTANSPLHF.

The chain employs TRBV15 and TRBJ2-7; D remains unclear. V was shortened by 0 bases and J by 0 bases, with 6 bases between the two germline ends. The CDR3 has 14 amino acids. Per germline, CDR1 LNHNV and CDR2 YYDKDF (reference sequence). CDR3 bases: TGTGCCACCAGCAGAGAACAGATCTCCTACGAGCAGTACTTC. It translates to CATSREQISYEQYF.

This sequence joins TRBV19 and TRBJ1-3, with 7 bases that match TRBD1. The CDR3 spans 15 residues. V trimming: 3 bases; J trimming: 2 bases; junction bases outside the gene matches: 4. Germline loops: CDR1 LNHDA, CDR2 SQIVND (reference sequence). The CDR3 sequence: CASSISGTAGNTIYF. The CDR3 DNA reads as TGTGCCAGTAGTATCTCTGGGACAGCTGGAAACACCATATATTTT.

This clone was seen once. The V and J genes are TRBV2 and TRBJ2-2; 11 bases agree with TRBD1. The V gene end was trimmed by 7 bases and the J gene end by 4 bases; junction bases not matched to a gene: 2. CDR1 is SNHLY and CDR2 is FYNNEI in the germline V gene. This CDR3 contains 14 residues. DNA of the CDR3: TGTGCCAGCACCGGGACAGGGGGCACCGGGGAGCTGTTTTTT. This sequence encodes CASTGTGGTGELFF.

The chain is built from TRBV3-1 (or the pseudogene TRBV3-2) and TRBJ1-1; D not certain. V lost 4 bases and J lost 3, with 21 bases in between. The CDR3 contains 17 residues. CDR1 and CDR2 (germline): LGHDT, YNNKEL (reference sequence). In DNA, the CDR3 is TGTGCCAGCAGCCCCGATGCTGGCAAACCCAAGGACACTGAAGCTTTCTTT. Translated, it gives CASSPDAGKPKDTEAFF.

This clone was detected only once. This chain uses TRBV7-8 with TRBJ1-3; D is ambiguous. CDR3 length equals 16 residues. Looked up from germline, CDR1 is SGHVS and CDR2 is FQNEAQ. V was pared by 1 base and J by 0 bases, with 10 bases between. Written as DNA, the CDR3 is TGTGCCAGCAGCTTAGGTGATCTGAGCTCTGGAAACACCATATATTTT. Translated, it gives CASSLGDLSSGNTIYF.

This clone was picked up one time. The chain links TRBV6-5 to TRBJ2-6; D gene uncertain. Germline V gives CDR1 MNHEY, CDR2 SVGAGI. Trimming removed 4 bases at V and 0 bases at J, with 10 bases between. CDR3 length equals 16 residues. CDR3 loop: CASSSGLLSGANVLTF. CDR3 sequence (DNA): TGTGCCAGCAGTTCAGGATTGCTCTCTGGGGCCAACGTCCTGACTTTC.

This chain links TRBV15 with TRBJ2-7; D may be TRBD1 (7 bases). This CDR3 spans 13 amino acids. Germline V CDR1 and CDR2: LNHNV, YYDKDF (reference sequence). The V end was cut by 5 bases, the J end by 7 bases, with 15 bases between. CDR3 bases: TGTGCCACCAGCTCAAACAGGGGAGGTGAGCAGTACTTC. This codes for CATSSNRGGEQYF.

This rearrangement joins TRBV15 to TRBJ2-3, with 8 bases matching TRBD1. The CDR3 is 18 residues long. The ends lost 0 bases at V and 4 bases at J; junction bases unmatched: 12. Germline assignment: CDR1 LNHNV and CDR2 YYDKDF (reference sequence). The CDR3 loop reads CATSRDLAWDRQPDTQYF. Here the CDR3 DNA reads TGTGCCACCAGCAGAGATCTGGCCTGGGACAGGCAGCCAGATACGCAGTATTTT.

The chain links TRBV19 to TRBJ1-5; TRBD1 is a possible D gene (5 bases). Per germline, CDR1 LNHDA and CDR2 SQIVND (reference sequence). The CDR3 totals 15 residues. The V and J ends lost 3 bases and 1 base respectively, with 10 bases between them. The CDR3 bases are TGTGCCAGTAGTATGGGGACTTGGAGCAATCAGCCCCAGCATTTT. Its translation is CASSMGTWSNQPQHF. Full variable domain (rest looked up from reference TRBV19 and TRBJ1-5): DGGITQSPKYLFRKEGQNVTLSCEQNLNHDAMYWYRQDPGQGLRLIYYSQIVNDFQKGDIAEGYSVSREKKESFPLTVTSAQKNPTAFYLCASSMGTWSNQPQHFGDGTRLSIL.

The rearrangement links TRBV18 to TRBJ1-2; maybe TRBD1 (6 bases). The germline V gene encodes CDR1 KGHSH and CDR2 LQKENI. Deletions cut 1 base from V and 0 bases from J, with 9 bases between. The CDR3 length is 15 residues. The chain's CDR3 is CASSPQGEANYGYTF. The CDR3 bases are TGTGCCAGCTCACCACAGGGGGAAGCTAACTATGGCTACACCTTC.

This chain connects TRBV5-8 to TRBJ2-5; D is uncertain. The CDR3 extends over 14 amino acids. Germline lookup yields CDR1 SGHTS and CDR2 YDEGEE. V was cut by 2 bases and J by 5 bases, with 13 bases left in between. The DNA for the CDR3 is TGTGCCAGCAGCTTCGGACCCTTGGGGGAGACCCAGTACTTC. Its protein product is CASSFGPLGETQYF.

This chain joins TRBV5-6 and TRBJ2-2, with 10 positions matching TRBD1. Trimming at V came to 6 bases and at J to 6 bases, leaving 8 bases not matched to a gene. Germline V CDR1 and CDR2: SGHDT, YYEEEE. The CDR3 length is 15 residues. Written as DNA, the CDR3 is TGTGCCAGCATCGAGACAGGGGGCTACCCCGGGGAGCTGTTTTTT. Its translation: CASIETGGYPGELFF.

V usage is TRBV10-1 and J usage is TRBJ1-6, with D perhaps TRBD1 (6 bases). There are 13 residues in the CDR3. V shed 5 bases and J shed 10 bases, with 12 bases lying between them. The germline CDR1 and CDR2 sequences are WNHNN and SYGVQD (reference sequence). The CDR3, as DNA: TGCGCCAGCAGTACCGGACAGAGCTCACCCCTCCACTTT. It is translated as CASSTGQSSPLHF.

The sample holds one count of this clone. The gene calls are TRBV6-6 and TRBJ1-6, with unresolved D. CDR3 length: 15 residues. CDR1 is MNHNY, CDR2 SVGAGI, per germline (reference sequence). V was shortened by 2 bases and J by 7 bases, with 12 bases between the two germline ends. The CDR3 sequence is CASSYPGRSNSPLHF. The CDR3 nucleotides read TGTGCCAGCAGTTACCCCGGACGGTCAAATTCACCCCTCCACTTT.

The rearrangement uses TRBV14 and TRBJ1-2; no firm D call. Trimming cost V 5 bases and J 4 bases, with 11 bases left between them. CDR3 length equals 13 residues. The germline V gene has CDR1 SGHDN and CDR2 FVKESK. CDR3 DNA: TGTGCCAGCAGCTTAGGGTTGACCTATGGCTACACCTTC. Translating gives CASSLGLTYGYTF. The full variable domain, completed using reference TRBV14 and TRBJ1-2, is EAGVTQFPSHSVIEKGQTVTLRCDPISGHDNLYWYRRVMGKEIKFLLHFVKESKQDESGMPNNRFLAERTGGTYSTLKVQPAELEDSGVYFCASSLGLTYGYTFGSGTRLTVV.

The CDR3 sequence: CSASRQINSPLHF. In DNA, the CDR3 is TGCAGTGCTAGTAGACAGATAAATTCACCCCTCCACTTT. The genes are TRBV20-1 and TRBJ1-6; maybe TRBD1 (5 bases). This CDR3 region has 13 residues. The ends were cut back, 3 bases at V and 7 bases at J, with 10 bases in the middle. Germline V gene data show CDR1 as DFQATT and CDR2 as SNEGSKA (reference sequence).

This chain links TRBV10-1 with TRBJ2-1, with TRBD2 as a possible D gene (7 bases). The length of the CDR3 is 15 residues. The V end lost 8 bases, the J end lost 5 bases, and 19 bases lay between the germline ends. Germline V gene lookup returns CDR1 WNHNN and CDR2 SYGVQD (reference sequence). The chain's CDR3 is CASRGGGGVHNEQFF. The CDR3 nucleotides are TGCGCCAGCCGAGGGGGGGGTGGTGTTCACAATGAGCAGTTCTTC.